The 2 T cell receptor beta chains reported below all come from one sample, sequenced in a study of blood T cell repertoires in COVID-19. Clones were read by immunoSEQ multiplex PCR, and TCRdb kept only the in-frame ones, dropping some. The top ten clones hold 1.6% of a sample with some 170,000 clones, approximately 90% of them seen once. Sample: peripheral blood. The source is a woman in her forties or fifties with acute or convalescent COVID-19.

This chain links TRBV4-3 with TRBJ1-2, with no clear D. Between the trimmed V and J ends, which lost 0 bases and 3 bases, there was a span of 5 bases. Germline loops: CDR1 LGHNA, CDR2 YSLEER. The CDR3 consists of 13 residues. The CDR3 protein is CASSQDGDYGYTF. The CDR3 region has the DNA TGCGCCAGCAGCCAAGACGGGGACTATGGCTACACCTTC.

In this sample, this clone turned up once. This chain connects TRBV25-1 to TRBJ2-7; no reliable D call. V lost 1 base and J 1 base, leaving 8 bases between the germline ends. The CDR3 is 14 residues long. Germline V lookup: CDR1 MGHDK, CDR2 SYGVNS. CDR3 in amino acids: CASSESGRSYEQYF. The CDR3 nucleotides read TGTGCCAGCAGTGAATCTGGCAGATCCTACGAGCAGTACTTC.